This TCR beta chain was recovered during a study of T-cell reconstitution after alpha-beta-depleted transplantation in children. V shed 5 bases and J shed 6 bases, with 15 bases lying between them. The CDR3 extends over 14 amino acids. The germline V gene has CDR1 SGHDT and CDR2 YYEEEE. This clonotype was observed at least ten times. Unique molecular identifiers were used in preparing the TCRbeta library. MiXCR, applied by TCRdb to the PCR reads, yields one record per CDR3 protein. The data hold roughly 170,000 distinct CDR3 sequences, with 6% to 7% observed a single time. The clonotype originates from a human donor who donated a stem cell graft to a child with Wiskott-Aldrich syndrome. The chain is built from TRBV5-6 and TRBJ1-5; unclear D gene. The specimen was PBMCs from the stem cell graft donor, collected from the stem cell graft. The CDR3 here is CASSFSPDTQPQHF. The CDR3 DNA reads as TGTGCCAGCAGTTTCTCCCCCGACACTCAGCCCCAGCATTTT.